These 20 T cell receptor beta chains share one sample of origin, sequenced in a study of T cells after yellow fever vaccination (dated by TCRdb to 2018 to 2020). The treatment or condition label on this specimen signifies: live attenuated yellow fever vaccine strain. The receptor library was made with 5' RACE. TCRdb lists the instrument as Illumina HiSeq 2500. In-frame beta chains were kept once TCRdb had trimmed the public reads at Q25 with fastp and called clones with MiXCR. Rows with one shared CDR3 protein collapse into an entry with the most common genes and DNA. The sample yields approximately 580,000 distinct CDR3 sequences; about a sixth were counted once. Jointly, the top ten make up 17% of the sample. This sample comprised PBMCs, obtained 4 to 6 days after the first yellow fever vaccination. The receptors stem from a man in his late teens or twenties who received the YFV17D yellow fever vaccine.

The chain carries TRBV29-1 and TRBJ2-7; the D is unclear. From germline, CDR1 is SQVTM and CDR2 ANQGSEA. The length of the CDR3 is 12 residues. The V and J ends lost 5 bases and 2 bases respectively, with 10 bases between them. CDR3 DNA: TGCAGCGTTTCCCTAGGTCCCTACGAGCAGTACTTC. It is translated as CSVSLGPYEQYF.

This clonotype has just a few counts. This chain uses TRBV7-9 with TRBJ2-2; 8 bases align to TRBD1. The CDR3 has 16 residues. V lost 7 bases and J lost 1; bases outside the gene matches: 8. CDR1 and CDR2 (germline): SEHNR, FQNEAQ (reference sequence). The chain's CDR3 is CASTAGGNWNTGELFF. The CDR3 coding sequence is TGTGCCAGCACTGCAGGGGGCAACTGGAACACCGGGGAGCTGTTTTTT.

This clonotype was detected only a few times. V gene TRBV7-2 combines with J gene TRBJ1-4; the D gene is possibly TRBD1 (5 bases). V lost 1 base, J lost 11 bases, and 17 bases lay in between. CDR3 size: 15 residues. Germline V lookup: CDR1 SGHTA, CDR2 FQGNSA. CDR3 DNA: TGTGCCAGCAGCTTAGGGCAGGGCTCGGGACGGAAACTGTTTTTT. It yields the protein CASSLGQGSGRKLFF. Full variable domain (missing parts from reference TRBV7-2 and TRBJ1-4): GAGVSQSPSNKVTEKGKDVELRCDPISGHTALYWYRQSLGQGLEFLIYFQGNSAPDKSGLPSDRFSAERTGGSVSTLTIQRTQQEDSAVYLCASSLGQGSGRKLFFGSGTQLSVL.

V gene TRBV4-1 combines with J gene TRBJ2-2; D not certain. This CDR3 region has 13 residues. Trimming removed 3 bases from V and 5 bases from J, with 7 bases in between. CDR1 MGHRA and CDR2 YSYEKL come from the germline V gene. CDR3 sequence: CASSHPRTGELFF. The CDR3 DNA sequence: TGCGCCAGCAGCCACCCTAGGACCGGGGAGCTGTTTTTT.

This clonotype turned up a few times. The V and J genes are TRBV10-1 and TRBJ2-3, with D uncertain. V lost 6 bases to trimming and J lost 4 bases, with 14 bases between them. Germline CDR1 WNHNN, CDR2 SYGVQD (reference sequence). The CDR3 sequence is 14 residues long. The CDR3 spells CASSPGGVSDTQYF. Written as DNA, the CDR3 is TGCGCCAGCAGCCCGGGTGGTGTGTCAGATACGCAGTATTTT.

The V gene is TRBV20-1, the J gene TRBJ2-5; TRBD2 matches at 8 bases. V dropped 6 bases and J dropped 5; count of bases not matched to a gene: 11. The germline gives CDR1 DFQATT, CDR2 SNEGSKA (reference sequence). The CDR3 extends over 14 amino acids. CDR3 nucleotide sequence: TGCAGTGCCGTGATCGGACTAGCACATGAGACCCAGTACTTC. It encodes CSAVIGLAHETQYF.

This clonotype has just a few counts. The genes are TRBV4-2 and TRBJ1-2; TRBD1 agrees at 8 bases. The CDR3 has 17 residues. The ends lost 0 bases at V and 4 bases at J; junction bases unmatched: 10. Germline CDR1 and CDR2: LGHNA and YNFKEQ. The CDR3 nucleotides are TGTGCCAGCAGCCAAGACCCGGGGACAGGTCTGAGCTATGGCTACACCTTC. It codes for CASSQDPGTGLSYGYTF.

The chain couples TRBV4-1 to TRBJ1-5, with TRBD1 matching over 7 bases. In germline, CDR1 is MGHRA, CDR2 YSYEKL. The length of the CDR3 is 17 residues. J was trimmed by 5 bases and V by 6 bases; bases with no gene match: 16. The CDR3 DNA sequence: TGCGCCAGCAGGGCCGAACCTAACAGGGGCCCTCATCAGCCCCAGCATTTT. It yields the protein CASRAEPNRGPHQPQHF.

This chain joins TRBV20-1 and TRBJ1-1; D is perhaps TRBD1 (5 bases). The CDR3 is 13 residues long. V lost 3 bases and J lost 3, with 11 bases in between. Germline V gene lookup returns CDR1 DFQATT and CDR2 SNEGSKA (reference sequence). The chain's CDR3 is CSASSPGDTEAFF. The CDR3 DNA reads TGCAGTGCTAGTTCCCCGGGGGACACTGAAGCTTTCTTT.

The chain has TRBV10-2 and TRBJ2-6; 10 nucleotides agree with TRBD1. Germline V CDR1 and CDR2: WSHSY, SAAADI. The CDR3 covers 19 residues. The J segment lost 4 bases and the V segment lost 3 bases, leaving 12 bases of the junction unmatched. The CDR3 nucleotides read TGCGCCAGCAGTGATACCGGGACAGGGGTATCCCGCGGGGCCAACGTCCTGACTTTC. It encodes CASSDTGTGVSRGANVLTF.

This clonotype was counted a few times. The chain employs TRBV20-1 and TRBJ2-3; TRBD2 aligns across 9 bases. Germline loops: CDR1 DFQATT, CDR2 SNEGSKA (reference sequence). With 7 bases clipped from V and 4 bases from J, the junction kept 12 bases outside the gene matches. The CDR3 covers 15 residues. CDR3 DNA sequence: TGCAGTGAGCTGGCCGCGGGGGGGATGCCAGATACGCAGTATTTT. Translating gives CSELAAGGMPDTQYF.

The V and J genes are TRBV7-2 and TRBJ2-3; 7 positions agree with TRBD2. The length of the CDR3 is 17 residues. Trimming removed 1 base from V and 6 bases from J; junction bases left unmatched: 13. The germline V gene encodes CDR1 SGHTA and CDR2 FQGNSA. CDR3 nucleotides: TGTGCCAGCAGCTTAGTCGGGGGGAGGGTAGGTGGGGATACGCAGTATTTT. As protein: CASSLVGGRVGGDTQYF. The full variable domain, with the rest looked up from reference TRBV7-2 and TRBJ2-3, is GAGVSQSPSNKVTEKGKDVELRCDPISGHTALYWYRQSLGQGLEFLIYFQGNSAPDKSGLPSDRFSAERTGGSVSTLTIQRTQQEDSAVYLCASSLVGGRVGGDTQYFGPGTRLTVL.

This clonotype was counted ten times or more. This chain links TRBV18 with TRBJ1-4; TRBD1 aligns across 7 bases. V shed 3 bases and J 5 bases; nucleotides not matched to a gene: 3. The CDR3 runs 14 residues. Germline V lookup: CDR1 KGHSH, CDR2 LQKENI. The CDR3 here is CASSPGTENEKLFF. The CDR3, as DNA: TGTGCCAGCTCACCCGGGACAGAAAATGAAAAACTGTTTTTT.

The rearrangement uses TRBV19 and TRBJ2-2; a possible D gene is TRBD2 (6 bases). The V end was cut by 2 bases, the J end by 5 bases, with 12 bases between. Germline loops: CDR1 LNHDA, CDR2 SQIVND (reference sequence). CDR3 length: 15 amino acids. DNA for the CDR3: TGTGCCAGTAGTATAATTAGCGGAGTAACCGGGGAGCTGTTTTTT. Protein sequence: CASSIISGVTGELFF.

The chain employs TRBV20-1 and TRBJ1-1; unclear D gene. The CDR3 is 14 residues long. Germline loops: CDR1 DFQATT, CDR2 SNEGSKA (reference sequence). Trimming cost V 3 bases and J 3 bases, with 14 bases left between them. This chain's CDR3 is CSASDRVGHTEAFF. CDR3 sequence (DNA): TGCAGTGCTAGCGATCGCGTCGGGCACACTGAAGCTTTCTTT.

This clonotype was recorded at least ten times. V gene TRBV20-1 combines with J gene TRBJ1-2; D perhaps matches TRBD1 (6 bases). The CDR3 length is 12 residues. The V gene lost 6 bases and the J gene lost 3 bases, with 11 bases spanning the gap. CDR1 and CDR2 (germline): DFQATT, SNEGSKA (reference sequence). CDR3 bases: TGCAGTGCCCTTGGACAGTACTATGGCTACACCTTC. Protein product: CSALGQYYGYTF.

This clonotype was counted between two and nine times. CDR3 bases: TGCGCCAGCAGCTTGGGATTCGGGACAGATAATCAGCCCCAGCATTTT. It specifies CASSLGFGTDNQPQHF. The chain joins TRBV5-1 to TRBJ1-5, with 7 bases aligning to TRBD1. The CDR3 length is 16 residues. The V segment lost 0 bases and the J segment 4 bases; nucleotides outside the gene matches: 7. The germline V gene has CDR1 SGHRS and CDR2 YFSETQ.

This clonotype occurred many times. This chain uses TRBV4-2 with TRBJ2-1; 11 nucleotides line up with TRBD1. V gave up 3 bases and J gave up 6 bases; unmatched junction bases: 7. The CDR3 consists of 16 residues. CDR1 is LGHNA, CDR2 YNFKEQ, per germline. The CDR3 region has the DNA TGTGCCAGCAGCCAGGAAATCGGGACAGGGGGCAATGAGCAGTTCTTC. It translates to CASSQEIGTGGNEQFF.

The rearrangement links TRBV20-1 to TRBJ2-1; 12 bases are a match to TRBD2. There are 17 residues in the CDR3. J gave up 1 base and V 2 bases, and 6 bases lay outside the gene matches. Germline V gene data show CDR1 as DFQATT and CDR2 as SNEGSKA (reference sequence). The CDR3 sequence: CSARIYLAGGSYNEQFF. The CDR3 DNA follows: TGCAGTGCTAGAATTTACCTAGCGGGGGGGTCCTACAATGAGCAGTTCTTC.

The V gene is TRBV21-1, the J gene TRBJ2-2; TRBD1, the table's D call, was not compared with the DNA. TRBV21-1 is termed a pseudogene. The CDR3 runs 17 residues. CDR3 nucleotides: TGTGCCAGCAGCAAAGCGCTCGTGACAGGGGGCCCCGGGGAGCTGTTTTTT. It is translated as CASSKALVTGGPGELFF.